The T cell receptor (beta chain) described here comes from a study of prognosis after radiotherapy for stage I lung cancer. Looking at the study overall: The patients comprised 13 men and about 6 women, spanning ages roughly 53 to 85 and having a median of 74.5 years.

Amplification of TCR beta CDR3 from genomic DNA used two-round multiplex PCR. The use of primers specific to each TRBV and TRBJ gene characterized first-round PCR. Using its own MiXCR run on the multiplex PCR reads, TCRdb lists one record per CDR3 protein. This table holds fewer than 35,000 distinct CDR3 sequences, 30% to 40% found once. The sample holds many counts of this clonotype. Germline V gene lookup returns CDR1 DFQATT and CDR2 SNEGSKA (reference sequence). The CDR3 is 16 residues long. V lost 6 bases, J lost 0 bases, and 11 bases stayed unmatched. This sequence was found in a donor at least 50 years old with non-small cell lung cancer. The chain is built from TRBV20-1 and TRBJ2-1; 7 bases line up with TRBD2. Sequenced here: PBMCs, sampled before or after stereotactic body radiation therapy (not recorded which). The CDR3 spells CSAQDPGRGSYNEQFF. The CDR3 coding sequence is TGCAGTGCCCAAGACCCAGGGAGGGGCTCCTACAATGAGCAGTTCTTC.